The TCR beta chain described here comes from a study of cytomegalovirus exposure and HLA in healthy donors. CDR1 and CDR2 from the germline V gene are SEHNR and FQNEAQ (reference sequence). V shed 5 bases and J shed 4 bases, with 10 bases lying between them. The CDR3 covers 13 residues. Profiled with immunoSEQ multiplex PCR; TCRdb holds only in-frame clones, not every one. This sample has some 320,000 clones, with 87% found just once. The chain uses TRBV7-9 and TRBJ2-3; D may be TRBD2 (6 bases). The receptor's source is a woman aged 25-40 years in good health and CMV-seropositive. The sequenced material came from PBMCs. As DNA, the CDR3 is TGTGCCAGCAGCCCACCTAGCGCAGATACGCAGTATTTT. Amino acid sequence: CASSPPSADTQYF.